Here is one TCR beta chain with its context. What it binds is not known. Other DNA sequences in this sample translate to the same CDR3. These data originate in a study of radiation and T cells in renal cell carcinoma. Overall study results and limits: No pretreatment tumor biopsies were available for baseline clonotypes. From baseline, blood top tumor clonotypes peaked at 2 weeks post-radiation.

Time point of the sample: blood 2 weeks post-SBRT. The treatment was: 15 Gy SBRT to primary tumor, nephrectomy 4 weeks later. After SBRT, blood was collected at 2 and 4 weeks, plus baseline. This renal cell carcinoma was of the clear cell type. Clones were sequenced by immunoSEQ multiplex PCR, and TCRdb holds only the in-frame ones, with some missing. This table holds tens of thousands of clones, around 86% found once. Deletions cut 2 bases from V and 5 bases from J, with 3 bases between. The germline gives CDR1 SGHTA, CDR2 FQGNSA. The CDR3 is made up of 11 amino acids. The material sequenced was blood, taken from a patient whose treatment included radiotherapy and nephrectomy. The chain combines TRBV7-2 with TRBJ2-5, with no clear D. The TCR was taken from a woman in her forties or fifties with renal cell carcinoma. CDR3 in amino acids: CASSLTETQYF. CDR3 nucleotide sequence: TGTGCCAGCAGCTTAACGGAGACCCAGTACTTC.